Described below is a single T cell receptor beta chain sequence and its context. This entry is derived from a study of metastatic and nonmetastatic thyroid tumors. Overall study: Thyroid patients, malignant and benign, had repertoires compared across blood and tumor or nodule tissue.

Nobody among the patients had been given any treatment before thyroid surgery. With MiXCR, TCRdb reprocessed the PCR reads. The data show 15,000 to 17,000 clones, about a quarter seen once. V lost 1 base to trimming and J lost 10 bases, with 23 bases between them. The CDR3 is 16 amino acids. The germline gives CDR1 LGHNA, CDR2 YNFKEQ. Sample: tumor tissue. The rearrangement links TRBV4-2 to TRBJ2-7; tentative D call: TRBD2 (7 bases). The TCR was taken from a female donor with papillary thyroid cancer or a benign thyroid nodule (not recorded which). Some clones in this sample may be carry-over from other donors' samples. The CDR3 spells CASSQAGGAGALDQYF. The DNA of the CDR3 is TGTGCCAGCAGCCAAGCCGGTGGGGCGGGGGCCTTAGATCAGTACTTC.